Listed here are 5 T cell receptor beta chains from one sample, sequenced in a study of blood T cell repertoires in COVID-19. The repertoire was sequenced with immunoSEQ multiplex PCR; TCRdb's copy has only in-frame clones and lacks some. Of more than 150,000 clones in the sample, more than 90% were seen once. Sequenced material: peripheral blood. These receptors originate from a man over 45 with acute or convalescent COVID-19.

The chain couples TRBV6-5 to TRBJ1-5; D ambiguous. The CDR3 is 14 amino acids. The V gene lost 6 bases and the J gene lost 2 bases, with 11 bases spanning the gap. Germline CDR1 and CDR2: MNHEY and SVGAGI. The chain's CDR3 is CASSGPGGNQPQHF. The CDR3 DNA reads TGTGCCAGCAGCGGCCCCGGGGGCAATCAGCCCCAGCATTTT.

The chain combines TRBV11-3 with TRBJ1-1, with D perhaps TRBD1 (6 bases). The germline gives CDR1 SGHNT, CDR2 YENEEA. The CDR3 runs to 13 residues. V lost 4 bases to trimming and J lost 7 bases, with 13 bases between them. The CDR3 is CASSSTGGGEAFF. As DNA, the CDR3 is TGTGCCAGCAGCTCGACAGGTGGGGGTGAAGCTTTCTTT.

This rearrangement joins TRBV7-9 to TRBJ1-4, with a tentative D call TRBD1 (6 bases). This CDR3 comprises 19 residues. V lost 3 bases and J 6 bases, leaving 26 bases between the germline ends. CDR1 is SEHNR, CDR2 FQNEAQ, per germline (reference sequence). CDR3 bases: TGTGCCAGCAGCTTTTCCTTGTTAGTGCTACAGGGAATGGATGAAAAACTGTTTTTT. Protein product: CASSFSLLVLQGMDEKLFF. Full variable domain (outside the CDR3, taken from reference TRBV7-9 and TRBJ1-4): DTGVSQNPRHKITKRGQNVTFRCDPISEHNRLYWYRQTLGQGPEFLTYFQNEAQLEKSRLLSDRFSAERPKGSFSTLEIQRTEQGDSAMYLCASSFSLLVLQGMDEKLFFGSGTQLSVL.

The J gene is TRBJ1-3, the V gene TRBV9; D remains ambiguous. The V gene's germline CDR1 is SGDLS and CDR2 YYNGEE. Deletions cut 1 base from V and 3 bases from J, with 11 bases between. The CDR3 is 15 amino acids. CDR3 loop: CASSVNGLVGNTIYF. DNA for the CDR3: TGTGCCAGCAGCGTAAACGGGTTGGTTGGAAACACCATATATTTT. Combining the CDR3 with reference TRBV9 and TRBJ1-3 gives the whole variable domain DSGVTQTPKHLITATGQRVTLRCSPRSGDLSVYWYQQSLDQGLQFLIQYYNGEERAKGNILERFSAQQFPDLHSELNLSSLELGDSALYFCASSVNGLVGNTIYFGEGSWLTVV.

V is TRBV4-1 and J is TRBJ2-1, with 14 bases fitting TRBD2. Germline-derived CDR1 and CDR2 are MGHRA and YSYEKL. The J segment lost 10 bases and the V segment lost 4 bases, leaving 6 bases of the junction unmatched. The CDR3 contains 15 residues. The CDR3 coding sequence is TGCGCCAGCAGCCCGACTAGCGGGAGGGCCGAAGAGCAGTTCTTC. This encodes CASSPTSGRAEEQFF.